This is a list of T cell receptor beta chains from one sample in a study of OX40 agonist ivuxolimab in advanced cancers. Assay used: immunoSEQ multiplex PCR; TCRdb lists only in-frame clones, some missing. This table holds more than 65,000 clones, around 83% found once. Specimen: CD4+ or CD8+ T cells sorted from blood, collected in a trial of the OX40 agonist ivuxolimab. These receptors were collected from an adult with an advanced solid tumor such as melanoma, head and neck, liver or kidney cancer. Both conserved end residues are part of each CDR3. D genes are given only for firm matches. Only some rows state a clone size, as once, few, many or a class for expanded clones.

v_call	clone_size	j_call	d_call	cdr3_aa	cdr3_nt
TRBV27	NA	TRBJ1-2	TRBD1	CASKARGDYGYTF	TGTGCCAGCAAAGCCAGGGGGGACTATGGCTACACCTTC
TRBV30	NA	TRBJ2-7	NA	CAWTGQGSYEQYF	TGTGCCTGGACCGGGCAGGGGTCGTACGAGCAGTACTTC
TRBV6-1	NA	TRBJ2-1	NA	CASSAHQRGVNEQFF	TGTGCCAGCAGTGCACACCAGCGTGGAGTCAATGAGCAGTTCTTC
TRBV5-1	NA	TRBJ2-3	NA	CASSFSTDTQYF	TGCGCCAGCAGCTTTAGCACAGATACGCAGTATTTT
TRBV28	NA	TRBJ2-5	TRBD2	CASTLRGGKETQYF	TGTGCCAGCACTCTTCGCGGGGGTAAAGAGACCCAGTACTTC
TRBV6-1	NA	TRBJ1-1	NA	CASSVEGNAEAFF	TGTGCCAGCAGTGTTGAGGGGAACGCTGAAGCTTTCTTT
TRBV29-1	NA	TRBJ1-2	TRBD1	CSVRGTGGDYGYTF	TGCAGCGTCCGCGGGACAGGCGGGGACTATGGCTACACCTTC
TRBV6-1	NA	TRBJ2-1	NA	CASSGSSEFNEQFF	TGTGCCAGCAGTGGGTCTAGCGAGTTCAATGAGCAGTTCTTC
TRBV9	few	TRBJ1-2	NA	CASSVANYGYTF	TGTGCCAGCAGCGTAGCGAACTATGGCTACACCTTC
TRBV10-3	NA	TRBJ2-7	NA	CAISLGGASYEQYF	TGTGCCATCAGCCTTGGGGGGGCCAGCTACGAGCAGTACTTC
TRBV2	NA	TRBJ2-3	NA	CASTSTDTQYF	TGTGCCAGCACGAGCACAGATACGCAGTATTTT
TRBV5-4	NA	TRBJ1-2	NA	CASRLGGEIRYGYTF	TGTGCCAGCAGACTCGGAGGGGAAATACGCTATGGCTACACCTTC
TRBV7-6	NA	TRBJ1-1	NA	CASSPVVGGQNTEAFF	TGTGCCAGCAGCCCAGTCGTTGGGGGCCAGAACACTGAAGCTTTCTTT
TRBV7-3	NA	TRBJ2-3	NA	CASSLSYQDTQYF	TGTGCCAGCAGCTTATCATATCAAGATACGCAGTATTTT